The following is a TCR beta chain sequence with its context. Its matching antigen is unknown. The germline V gene has CDR1 MGHDK and CDR2 SYGVNS. The CDR3 length is 12 residues. V was clipped by 1 base and J by 14 bases, with 14 bases between them. This sample stems from a study of shared clonotypes between healthy human individuals. Study details: Per donor, three plates held CD4 naive cells, three held CD4 memory, two held CD8 naive and one held CD8 memory.

TCRdb keeps only in-frame clones here, not all; method: immunoSEQ multiplex PCR. The sample lists over 2 million clones, 85% to 95% occurring once. Study-wide results and limits: Among four donors, about 4.6% of naive CD4 clonotypes were found in common.

The chain is built from TRBV25-1 and TRBJ1-1, with D possibly matching TRBD1 (5 bases). The TCR comes from a man between 18 and 35 years old in good health. Some clones in this sample may be carry-over from other donors' samples. Sequenced input: naive CD4+ T cells from PBMCs. The subset is: CD45RA+ positively selected. CDR3 loop: CASSELSGREFF. CDR3 DNA sequence: TGTGCCAGCAGTGAATTATCAGGGAGGGAGTTCTTT.